These 13 T cell receptor beta chains came from one sample sequenced in a study of T-cell memory formation after mild COVID-19. MiXCR, applied by TCRdb to the 5' RACE reads, yields one record per CDR3 protein. The sample has hundreds of thousands of distinct CDR3 sequences, less than 25% seen once. What was sequenced was PBMCs or a T cell subset sorted from them (not recorded which). The origin of the receptors is an adult woman who had mild COVID-19 (a few samples of this study predate the infection). Cell type and time point are not known.

In its sample, this clonotype was seen a few times. Here the CDR3 reads CASSLRTGFNTEAFF. In nucleotides, the CDR3 is TGCGCCAGCAGCTTGAGGACAGGCTTCAACACTGAAGCTTTCTTT. V and J are TRBV5-1 and TRBJ1-1, with 7 bases aligning to TRBD1. CDR1 SGHRS and CDR2 YFSETQ come from the germline V gene. CDR3 length: 15 residues. The V and J ends lost 1 base and 2 bases, in that order; junction bases with no gene match: 5.

There are many counts of this clonotype. This chain joins TRBV6-1 and TRBJ2-1; 7 bases line up with TRBD1. With V trimmed by 7 bases and J by 12 bases, 9 bases remained unmatched. This CDR3 has 12 residues. Germline values: CDR1 MNHNS, CDR2 SASEGT. The CDR3 protein is CASNRQGLGQFF. The CDR3 region has the DNA TGTGCCAGCAACCGACAGGGTTTGGGGCAGTTCTTC.

This clonotype came up a few times. The chain employs TRBV4-1 and TRBJ1-1; the D gene is possibly TRBD1 (6 bases). The CDR3 totals 15 residues. Between the trimmed V and J ends, which lost 4 bases and 7 bases, there was a span of 19 bases. CDR1 and CDR2 from the germline V gene are MGHRA and YSYEKL. CDR3 nucleotides: TGCGCCAGCAGCCCCGAGAGGGGGGCTGACATTGAAGCTTTCTTT. Protein product: CASSPERGADIEAFF.

The J gene is TRBJ2-1, the V gene TRBV7-3, with 7 bases that match TRBD1. The trim removed 5 bases at V and 7 bases at J, leaving 11 bases unmatched. Per germline, CDR1 SGHTA and CDR2 FQGTGA. The CDR3 is 15 amino acids. CDR3 bases: TGTGCCAGCAGCCTGGGACAGACGGGATGGAATGAGCAGTTCTTC. Its translation: CASSLGQTGWNEQFF. Full variable domain (remainder filled in from reference TRBV7-3 and TRBJ2-1): GAGVSQTPSNKVTEKGKYVELRCDPISGHTALYWYRQSLGQGPEFLIYFQGTGAADDSGLPNDRFFAVRPEGSVSTLKIQRTERGDSAVYLCASSLGQTGWNEQFFGPGTRLTVL.

Only a few counts were recorded for this clonotype. The chain carries TRBV30 and TRBJ1-5; a weak D match, TRBD1 (5 bases). The CDR3 sequence is 16 residues long. Germline CDR1 GTSNPN, CDR2 SVGIG (reference sequence). Trimming pared 2 bases from V and 1 base from J, leaving 15 bases between. CDR3 sequence: CAWSKVGLLSNQPQHF. CDR3 sequence (DNA): TGTGCCTGGAGTAAGGTGGGGCTTTTAAGCAATCAGCCCCAGCATTTT.

V gene TRBV20-1 combines with J gene TRBJ2-1, with 10 bases lining up with TRBD2. Germline CDR1 reads DFQATT; CDR2 reads SNEGSKA (reference sequence). CDR3 length: 15 residues. V shed 0 bases and J 7 bases; nucleotides not matched to a gene: 6. In DNA, the CDR3 is TGCAGTGCTAGAGACAGCGGGGGGGCCGCGAATGAGCAGTTCTTC. Protein product: CSARDSGGAANEQFF.

This sequence joins TRBV20-1 and TRBJ2-7; 9 bases align to TRBD2. The CDR3 is 14 amino acids. Germline CDR1 reads DFQATT; CDR2 reads SNEGSKA (reference sequence). V was clipped by 3 bases and J by 2 bases; unmatched bases: 5. CDR3 in amino acids: CSARTSGRTYEQYF. In DNA, the CDR3 is TGCAGTGCTAGGACTAGCGGAAGAACCTACGAGCAGTACTTC.

This clonotype was seen a handful of times. The chain uses TRBV7-9 and TRBJ1-5; TRBD1 matches at 7 bases. There are 15 residues in the CDR3. Germline assignment: CDR1 SEHNR and CDR2 FQNEAQ (reference sequence). V shed 6 bases, J shed 2 bases, and the junction held 7 bases outside the gene matches. CDR3: CASSRGQGGNQPQHF. The CDR3 DNA sequence: TGTGCCAGCAGTAGGGGGCAGGGCGGCAATCAGCCCCAGCATTTT.

The V and J genes are TRBV6-1 and TRBJ1-2, with 10 bases lining up with TRBD1. This CDR3 has 13 amino acids. V was clipped by 6 bases and J by 8 bases; unmatched bases: 6. Germline CDR1 MNHNS, CDR2 SASEGT. DNA of the CDR3: TGTGCCAGCAGCGCCGGGACAGGGGACGGCTACACCTTC. Amino acid sequence: CASSAGTGDGYTF.

This clonotype appeared many times. DNA for the CDR3: TGTGCCAGCAGCCCCTCTATTGGACGGTATGGCTACACCTTC. Its protein is CASSPSIGRYGYTF. V is TRBV9 and J is TRBJ1-2; D is ambiguous. The germline gives CDR1 SGDLS, CDR2 YYNGEE. Trimming left V 4 bases short and J 5 bases short, with 15 bases between. The CDR3 is 14 amino acids.

This clonotype was counted only a few times. The chain carries TRBV14 and TRBJ2-7, with TRBD2 matching 13 bases. The junction had 6 bases not matched to a gene; V was cut back by 4 bases and J by 9 bases. CDR3 length equals 14 residues. Germline values: CDR1 SGHDN, CDR2 FVKESK. The CDR3 spells CASSPGLAGYGQYF. CDR3 nucleotides: TGTGCCAGCAGCCCGGGACTAGCGGGGTATGGGCAGTACTTC.

This clonotype was counted between two and nine times. The chain links TRBV5-6 to TRBJ2-1; 11 bases agree with TRBD1. CDR3 length: 15 amino acids. Trimming at V came to 8 bases and at J to 2 bases, leaving 6 bases not matched to a gene. CDR1 is SGHDT, CDR2 YYEEEE, per germline. CDR3 residues: CASLPGQGAYNEQFF. In DNA form, the CDR3 reads TGTGCCAGTCTCCCGGGACAGGGGGCCTACAATGAGCAGTTCTTC.

V usage is TRBV2 and J usage is TRBJ1-5, with 7 bases aligning to TRBD1. The CDR3 is 14 amino acids. V lost 6 bases to trimming and J lost 0 bases; unmatched junction nucleotides: 2. Looked up from germline, CDR1 is SNHLY and CDR2 is FYNNEI. CDR3 nucleotides: TGTGCCAGCAGAGGACAGGTTAGCAATCAGCCCCAGCATTTT. Protein: CASRGQVSNQPQHF.